A selection of T cell receptor beta chains follows, all from one sample in a study of T cell changes during pregnancy in multiple sclerosis. TCRdb's table, derived via immunoSEQ multiplex PCR, lists solely in-frame clones and lacks some. The sample yields 38,000 or so clones, 85% to 90% seen once. Sequences were derived from CD4+ T cells from peripheral blood mononuclear cells, sampled in the second trimester of pregnancy. Every receptor here comes from a female donor with multiple sclerosis, enrolled in a pregnancy study. The CDR3 runs from the conserved cysteine through the conserved F or W. D genes are given only for firm matches. A clone size is listed for some rows: how often the clone was seen (once, few, many), or a class if it is expanded.

abundance	v_gene	j_gene	d_gene	CDR3aa	CDR3nt
.	TRBV7-2	TRBJ1-6	TRBD1	CASGRQGGYNSPLHF	TGTGCCAGCGGCCGACAGGGAGGTTATAATTCACCCCTCCACTTT
.	TRBV18	TRBJ1-5	.	CASSPLDRSYSNQPQHF	TGTGCCAGCTCACCTCTGGACAGAAGTTATAGCAATCAGCCCCAGCATTTT
.	TRBV19	TRBJ2-7	TRBD2	CASSRTGTSGSAAYEQYF	TGTGCCAGTAGTAGAACCGGGACTAGCGGGAGTGCAGCCTACGAGCAGTACTTC
few	TRBV27	TRBJ2-1	TRBD2	CASSSTGTSGYNEQFF	TGTGCCAGCAGCTCGACCGGGACTAGCGGCTACAATGAGCAGTTCTTC
.	TRBV30	TRBJ1-2	.	CAWSRVGGFGGYTF	TGTGCCTGGAGTAGGGTAGGAGGCTTCGGCGGCTACACCTTC
.	TRBV7-2	TRBJ2-7	TRBD2	CASSLLAGGPLSYEQYF	TGTGCCAGCAGCCTTCTAGCGGGAGGGCCTTTGAGCTACGAGCAGTACTTC
.	TRBV20-1	TRBJ2-3	.	CSAPSGKVQYF	TGCAGTGCCCCAAGCGGTAAGGTGCAGTATTTT
.	TRBV9	TRBJ2-1	TRBD2	CASSVVASGTEQFF	TGTGCCAGCAGCGTAGTGGCTAGCGGGACGGAGCAGTTCTTC
.	TRBV28	TRBJ1-3	.	CASSSPKPFSGNTIYF	TGTGCCAGCAGTTCTCCCAAGCCTTTCTCTGGAAACACCATATATTTT
.	TRBV7-2	TRBJ1-5	.	CASSPLGAGNQPQHF	TGTGCCAGCAGCCCGCTAGGGGCGGGCAATCAGCCCCAGCATTTT
few	TRBV7-2	TRBJ1-1	TRBD1	CASSLNRGDTEAFF	TGTGCCAGCAGCTTAAACAGGGGGGATACTGAAGCTTTCTTT
.	TRBV6-5	TRBJ2-7	TRBD2	CASSPGLAGSYEQYF	TGTGCCAGCAGTCCGGGACTAGCGGGATCCTACGAGCAGTACTTC
.	TRBV5-1	TRBJ2-1	.	CASSRWRQKEDNEQFF	TGCGCCAGCAGCCGGTGGCGACAGAAAGAAGACAATGAGCAGTTCTTC
.	TRBV18	TRBJ2-7	.	CASSREPGATYEQYF	TGTGCCAGCTCAAGGGAACCGGGAGCTACATACGAGCAGTACTTC
.	TRBV12-5	TRBJ2-1	.	CASGLVQWGDWFAEQFF	TGTGCTAGTGGTTTGGTACAATGGGGCGATTGGTTCGCTGAGCAGTTCTTC
.	TRBV6-5	TRBJ2-6	.	CASSLSGANVLTF	TGTGCCAGCAGTCTCAGTGGGGCCAACGTCCTGACTTTC
.	TRBV2	TRBJ1-4	TRBD1	CATGQAINEKLFF	TGTGCCACCGGACAGGCGATTAATGAAAAACTGTTTTTT
.	TRBV11-2	TRBJ2-7	TRBD2	CASSLGGTSQPSYEQYF	TGTGCCAGCAGCTTAGGAGGGACTAGTCAGCCCTCCTACGAGCAGTACTTC
.	TRBV19	TRBJ2-7	TRBD2	CASSISGRVYEQYF	TGTGCCAGTAGTATTAGCGGGAGGGTCTACGAGCAGTACTTC
.	TRBV18	TRBJ2-1	TRBD2	CASSPDGRTPYNEQFF	TGTGCCAGCTCACCAGACGGGAGGACCCCCTACAATGAGCAGTTCTTC
.	TRBV9	TRBJ1-3	TRBD1	CASSSRQGASGNTIYF	TGTGCCAGCAGCTCGCGACAGGGGGCATCTGGAAACACCATATATTTT
.	TRBV5-1	TRBJ2-1	TRBD2	CASSRNPPGLAYNEQFF	TGCGCCAGCAGCCGTAACCCTCCGGGACTAGCCTACAATGAGCAGTTCTTC
.	TRBV30	TRBJ2-7	TRBD2	CAWGVAGEQYF	TGTGCCTGGGGGGTAGCGGGGGAGCAGTACTTC
.	TRBV14	TRBJ1-3	.	CASSQDSLSRGNTIYF	TGTGCCAGCAGCCAAGATTCGCTAAGCAGGGGAAACACCATATATTTT
.	TRBV9	TRBJ1-1	.	CASSVTGQNTEAFF	TGTGCCAGCAGCGTAACAGGCCAGAACACTGAAGCTTTCTTT
.	TRBV6-5	TRBJ2-7	TRBD1	CASSSPQGLSYEQYF	TGTGCCAGCAGTTCACCACAGGGGTTATCCTACGAGCAGTACTTC
.	TRBV9	TRBJ2-7	TRBD2	CASSVSPGRIDEQYF	TGTGCCAGCAGCGTTAGCCCCGGGAGGATCGACGAGCAGTACTTC
.	TRBV28	TRBJ2-7	.	CASSLARQLLHEQYF	TGTGCCAGCAGTTTAGCCAGGCAGCTTTTGCACGAGCAGTACTTC
.	TRBV2	TRBJ2-3	TRBD2	CASSVGGLAGETQYF	TGTGCCAGCAGTGTCGGCGGACTAGCGGGAGAGACGCAGTATTTT
.	TRBV9	TRBJ1-2	TRBD1	CASREDRGNYGYTF	TGTGCCAGCAGGGAGGACAGGGGGAACTATGGCTACACCTTC
.	TRBV6-1	TRBJ1-2	TRBD1	CASSAKKGATNYGYTF	TGTGCCAGCAGTGCGAAGAAGGGGGCGACGAACTATGGCTACACCTTC
few	TRBV5-1	TRBJ1-4	.	CASSTRVNEKLFF	TGCGCCAGCAGCACCAGGGTCAATGAAAAACTGTTTTTT
.	TRBV6-5	TRBJ1-5	TRBD1	CASSVGQGLGQPQHF	TGTGCCAGCAGTGTTGGACAGGGCTTGGGTCAGCCCCAGCATTTT
.	TRBV7-2	TRBJ2-2	.	CASSSGGVGELFF	TGTGCCAGCAGTTCTGGGGGCGTCGGGGAGCTGTTTTTT
.	TRBV14	TRBJ1-1	TRBD1	CASSHVGTGRNTEAFF	TGTGCCAGCAGCCACGTAGGGACAGGGAGGAACACTGAAGCTTTCTTT
.	TRBV5-4	TRBJ2-2	TRBD2	CASSGGLAGVMTGELFF	TGTGCCAGCAGCGGGGGACTAGCGGGAGTGATGACCGGGGAGCTGTTTTTT
.	TRBV5-1	TRBJ2-3	.	CASSLNTGVSDTQYF	TGCGCCAGCAGCCTGAATACGGGAGTCTCAGATACGCAGTATTTT
.	TRBV4-2	TRBJ1-2	TRBD1	CASSQDSRGQGSGYTF	TGTGCCAGCAGCCAAGATTCCCGGGGACAGGGAAGTGGCTACACCTTC
.	TRBV13	TRBJ1-2	.	CASSLGTQAYGYTF	TGTGCCAGCAGCTTAGGCACACAGGCCTATGGCTACACCTTC
few	TRBV28	TRBJ1-1	TRBD1	CASGTGRTEAFF	TGTGCCAGCGGGACAGGGCGGACTGAAGCTTTCTTT
.	TRBV4-3	TRBJ2-3	.	CASSRGPGSTDTQYF	TGCGCCAGCAGCCGCGGACCGGGAAGCACAGATACGCAGTATTTT
.	TRBV28	TRBJ2-5	TRBD2	CASSSEREVEETQYF	TGTGCCAGCAGTTCGGAGCGGGAGGTGGAAGAGACCCAGTACTTC
.	TRBV5-5	TRBJ1-5	.	CASSLDGHNQPQHF	TGTGCCAGCAGCTTGGATGGCCACAATCAGCCCCAGCATTTT
.	TRBV5-1	TRBJ2-7	TRBD1	CASSLGGQVSSYEQYF	TGCGCCAGCAGCTTGGGGGGACAGGTTAGCTCCTACGAGCAGTACTTC
.	TRBV29-1	TRBJ1-5	.	CSVGGEGPNSNQPQHF	TGCAGCGTGGGCGGGGAGGGTCCAAATAGCAATCAGCCCCAGCATTTT